The 24 T cell receptor beta chains in this list originate from one sample, sequenced in a study of tumor-infiltrating lymphocytes in primary liver carcinoma. TCR beta cDNA was made from 450 to 600 ng total RNA with a constant-region primer. Libraries of TCR beta came from three nested multiplex PCR rounds with slightly modified ARM-PCR. A C-beta reverse primer was combined with TRBV1-TRBV30 forward primers in the first two PCR rounds, and each round had around 11 cycles. TCRdb re-analysed the multiplex PCR reads in MiXCR, keeping a single row per CDR3 protein. The sample includes about 120,000 distinct CDR3 sequences, around two thirds seen only once; the top ten take roughly 7.3%. Co-extraction yielded RNA and DNA from approximately 20-30 mg of unsorted bulk tissue. What was sequenced was tumor-adjacent normal liver tissue. The receptors stem from an older woman with primary liver carcinoma and hepatitis B virus infection.

About this clonotype itself: The junction and the germline gene differ at one end; a read error may be behind it. The chain couples TRBV11-2 to TRBJ1-2; D uncertain. This CDR3 region has 12 residues. Per the germline V gene, CDR1 is SGHAT and CDR2 is FQNNGV. The CDR3 sequence: CASTLAHDGCTF. For the CDR3, the DNA is TGTGCCAGCACCTTAGCCCATGATGGCTGCACCTTC.

On this clonotype itself: A much more abundant neighbour one base away suggests this may be a read error. This chain uses TRBV28 with TRBJ1-5, with 9 nucleotides matching TRBD1. This CDR3 is built from 22 residues. CDR1 and CDR2 from the germline V gene are MDHEN and SYDVKM. The ends lost 5 bases at V and 0 bases at J; junction bases unmatched: 23. CDR3 amino acids: CASSQRPGTGTAYRYSNQPQHF. The CDR3 DNA reads as TGTGCCAGCAGTCAGCGTCCCGGGACAGGGACGGCATATAGGTATAGCAATCAGCCCCAGCATTTT.

V usage is TRBV28 and J usage is TRBJ2-2; D is ambiguous. V lost 7 bases and J lost 3, with 12 bases in between. The length of the CDR3 is 14 residues. Germline CDR1 reads MDHEN; CDR2 reads SYDVKM. For the CDR3, the DNA is TGTGCCAGCACCCCGGTGGCAGACACCGGGGAGCTGTTTTTT. It yields the protein CASTPVADTGELFF.

Only one count was recorded for this clonotype. A junction end diverges from the germline sequence, so it may reflect a read error. The gene calls are TRBV5-4 and TRBJ1-2; possible D gene TRBD1, 5 bases. CDR3 length: 14 residues. CDR1 and CDR2 from the germline V gene are SGHNT and YYREEE (reference sequence). CDR3 nucleotides: TGTGCCACCAGCCAACCAGGACGGGGCAATGGCCACACCTTC. Protein product: CATSQPGRGNGHTF.

This clonotype was recorded at least ten times. The genes are TRBV5-1 and TRBJ2-1; tentatively, D is TRBD1 (5 bases). Germline CDR1 reads SGHRS; CDR2 reads YFSETQ. Deletions cut 4 bases from V and 6 bases from J, with 11 bases between. This CDR3 is built from 13 residues. The CDR3 protein is CASSPTDGNEQFF. CDR3 in DNA: TGCGCCAGCAGCCCGACAGACGGCAATGAGCAGTTCTTC.

In regard to this clonotype: A read error may account for a junction end that differs from germline. The chain links TRBV11-2 to TRBJ2-7; D tentatively reads TRBD1 or TRBD2 (6 bases each). Germline V gene sequence: CDR1 SGHAT, CDR2 FQNNGV. The CDR3 runs 14 residues. This CDR3 is CISSPPGGSYEQYF. The CDR3 coding sequence is TGTATCAGCAGCCCTCCCGGGGGCTCCTACGAGCAATACTTC. Combining the CDR3 with reference TRBV11-2 and TRBJ2-7 gives the whole variable domain EAGVAQSPRYKIIEKRQSVAFWCNPISGHATLYWYQQILGQGPKLLIQFQNNGVVDDSQLPKDRFSAERLKGVDSTLKIQPAKLEDSAVYLCISSPPGGSYEQYFGPGTRLTVT.

This clonotype was seen more than once but under ten times. A much larger clone differs from this one at a single base, so this may be a read error. The chain links TRBV30 to TRBJ2-3; 10 positions agree with TRBD2. CDR1 is GTSNPN, CDR2 SVGIG, per germline (reference sequence). CDR3 size: 14 residues. This CDR3 reads CAWDLGLAADTRYF. In DNA form, the CDR3 reads TGTGCCTGGGACCTCGGACTAGCGGCAGATACGCGGTATTTT.

This clonotype was detected a few times. The CDR3 does not close with the conserved phenylalanine or tryptophan, likely indicating a read error. Because the CDR3's place on the DNA is in doubt, the DNA is left out and the CDR3 is given as listed by TCRdb. This chain uses TRBV4-1 with TRBJ1-6. CDR1 is MGHRA and CDR2 is YSYEKL in the germline V gene. The CDR3 spans 17 amino acids, including both terminal residues. The CDR3 reads CASSQVSGGLSDSPLQY.

Turning to this clonotype: Given a much more abundant clone one base away, this may be a read error. It is likely a read error, because the conserved phenylalanine at the end of the CDR3 is missing. The CDR3 nucleotides are TGCGCCAGCAGCAGGACTAGCGGGAGGACAGCTCGGAATGAGCAGTTCTAC. It is translated as CASSRTSGRTARNEQFY. The V call is TRBV5-1, the J call TRBJ2-1; 14 bases fit TRBD2. The CDR3 is 17 amino acids. Looked up from germline, CDR1 is SGHRS and CDR2 is YFSETQ. V lost 4 bases, J lost 7 bases, and 10 bases stayed unmatched.

The V and J genes are TRBV10-2 and TRBJ1-6; 10 bases align to TRBD1. V lost 6 bases and J lost 14; bases outside the gene matches: 7. Germline V lookup: CDR1 WSHSY, CDR2 SAAADI. The CDR3 extends over 13 amino acids. The CDR3 bases are TGCGCCAGCAGCCGGACAGGGGGGTCAACCCTCCACTTT. Its protein product is CASSRTGGSTLHF.

V gene TRBV12-3 or TRBV12-4 combines with J gene TRBJ1-1; D is perhaps TRBD1 (5 bases). The CDR3 is made up of 15 amino acids. CDR3 protein: CASKREGSLNTEAFF. The CDR3 nucleotides are TGTGCAAGTAAACGCGAGGGGAGTTTAAACACTGAAGCTTTCTTT.

This clonotype is a singleton in its sample. Since no conserved phenylalanine or tryptophan closes the CDR3, a read error is the likely cause. The rearrangement joins TRBV6-1 to TRBJ2-7; either TRBD1 or TRBD2 may supply D (6 bases each). The CDR3 loop spans 15 amino acids. Looked up from germline, CDR1 is MNHNS and CDR2 is SASEGT. The CDR3 DNA sequence: TGTGCCAGTAGTGTGGTACAGGGAGGCAACGACGAGCAGTACCTC. It yields the protein CASSVVQGGNDEQYL.

About this clonotype itself: This may stem from a read error, because a much larger clone lies one nucleotide away. This rearrangement joins TRBV28 to TRBJ2-7, with 8 bases fitting TRBD2. Trimming at V came to 6 bases and at J to 1 base, leaving 2 bases not matched to a gene. Germline values: CDR1 MDHEN, CDR2 SYDVKM. The length of the CDR3 is 13 residues. The CDR3 is CASRTSESYEQYF. CDR3 DNA sequence: TGTGCCAGCAGGACTAGCGAGTCCTACGAGCAGTACTTC.

As concerns this clonotype: At one end, the junction sequence differs from germline, possibly due to a read error. This rearrangement joins TRBV6-4 to TRBJ2-3; D assignment may be TRBD1 or TRBD2 (5 bases each). The length of the CDR3 is 15 residues. Per germline, CDR1 MRHNA and CDR2 SNTAGT. The CDR3 here is CASNDSAGSTDTQYF. The CDR3 DNA follows: TGTGCCAGCAATGACAGTGCAGGGAGCACAGATACGCAATATTTT.

For this clonotype: Being one base from a much bigger clone, this may be a read error. The chain employs TRBV7-9 and TRBJ2-1; D might be TRBD1 or TRBD2, each matching 5 bases. Germline CDR1 reads SEHNR; CDR2 reads FQNEAQ (reference sequence). Trimming took 5 bases from V and 0 from J, leaving 20 bases between them. This CDR3 has 18 residues. CDR3 in amino acids: CASSGLSQGQSSYNEQFF. CDR3 nucleotides: TGTGCCAGCAGCGGACTCTCGCAAGGACAAAGCTCCTACAATGAGCAGTTCTTC.

For this clonotype: A read error may explain this, as a much larger clone is one base away. This sequence joins TRBV4-1 and TRBJ2-6; D may match TRBD1 or TRBD2 (5 bases each). The CDR3 is 16 residues long. Looked up from germline, CDR1 is MGHRA and CDR2 is YSYEKL. The CDR3 DNA is TGTGCCAGCAGCCAGAATGGCGGGTTTGGGGCCAAGGTCCTGACTTTC. It specifies CASSQNGGFGAKVLTF.

As to this clonotype: Since no conserved phenylalanine or tryptophan closes the CDR3, a read error is the likely cause. The V call is TRBV12-3 or TRBV12-4, the J call TRBJ1-5; D call uncertain. This CDR3 has 21 amino acids. Between the trimmed V and J ends, which lost 0 bases and 2 bases, there was a span of 26 bases. The CDR3 loop reads CASSLAPAAVIYRGGNQPQHS. Here the CDR3 DNA reads TGTGCCAGCAGTTTAGCCCCGGCGGCAGTCATTTATCGAGGCGGCAATCAGCCCCAGCATTCT.

In the case of this clonotype: A read error is possible here, since a much larger clone lies one base away. This rearrangement joins TRBV7-9 to TRBJ2-1, with 10 bases matching TRBD2. The CDR3 covers 15 residues. The V and J ends lost 2 bases and 8 bases, in that order; junction bases with no gene match: 6. Germline V gene data show CDR1 as SEHNR and CDR2 as FQNEAQ (reference sequence). The CDR3 sequence: CASSLIASGSDEQFF. The CDR3 DNA sequence: TGTGCCAGCAGCTTAATTGCTAGCGGGAGTGATGAGCAGTTCTTC. Together with reference TRBV7-9 and TRBJ2-1, the CDR3 gives the full variable domain: DTGVSQNPRHKITKRGQNVTFRCDPISEHNRLYWYRQTLGQGPEFLTYFQNEAQLEKSRLLSDRFSAERPKGSFSTLEIQRTEQGDSAMYLCASSLIASGSDEQFFGPGTRLTVL.

This clonotype was found many times. V usage is TRBV5-1 and J usage is TRBJ2-7; TRBD1 matches 10 bases. The length of the CDR3 is 14 residues. Germline V gives CDR1 SGHRS, CDR2 YFSETQ. Trimming took 3 bases from V and 1 from J; bases not matched to a gene: 1. CDR3 DNA sequence: TGCGCCAGCAGCTCGGGACAGGGGTCCTACGAGCAGTACTTC. Translated: CASSSGQGSYEQYF.

Of note for this clonotype: Mismatch with germline at one junction end may stem from a read error. The V and J genes are TRBV6-1 and TRBJ1-1; perhaps TRBD1 as D (5 bases). Germline loops: CDR1 MNHNS, CDR2 SASEGT. This CDR3 has 14 amino acids. The CDR3 loop is CTSRAVTVNIEAFF. The CDR3 DNA reads TGTACCAGCAGGGCCGTGACGGTGAACATTGAAGCTTTCTTT.

Comment on this clonotype: The CDR3 does not end in the conserved phenylalanine or tryptophan, so this is likely a read error. The chain combines TRBV28 with TRBJ1-3; D is unresolved. Per the germline V gene, CDR1 is MDHEN and CDR2 is SYDVKM. This CDR3 has 15 amino acids. V dropped 3 bases and J dropped 0 bases, with 9 bases sitting between them. In nucleotides, the CDR3 is TGTGCCAGCAGTTTCGTTGGGTACTCTGGAAACACCATATATCTT. This codes for CASSFVGYSGNTIYL.

This clonotype was counted a few times. A junction end diverges from the germline sequence, so it may reflect a read error. The chain recombines TRBV11-3 with TRBJ1-1, with D possibly being TRBD1 (5 bases). Germline CDR1 reads SGHNT; CDR2 reads YENEEA. The CDR3 sequence is 13 residues long. In DNA form, the CDR3 reads TGTGGCAGCAGCTCTCGGGGGAACTCTGAAGCTTTCTTT. Amino acid sequence: CGSSSRGNSEAFF.

With respect to this clonotype: The conserved final phenylalanine or tryptophan is absent from the CDR3, which likely points to a read error. The chain links TRBV7-9 to TRBJ2-1; no firm D call. Germline V gene sequence: CDR1 SEHNR, CDR2 FQNEAQ (reference sequence). This CDR3 is 16 amino acids long. Trimming shortened V by 8 bases and J by 2 bases, and 19 bases separated the two germline ends. CDR3 nucleotide sequence: TGTGCCAGCTCTGGGTCGAGTCTAGTCCCCTACAATGAGCAGTTCTTA. Translating gives CASSGSSLVPYNEQFL.

The genes are TRBV4-1 and TRBJ1-2; the D gene is possibly TRBD1 (5 bases). Germline V CDR1 and CDR2: MGHRA, YSYEKL. The CDR3 is 18 residues long. Deletions cut 1 base from V and 4 bases from J, with 22 bases between. In DNA form, the CDR3 reads TGCGCCAGCAGCCAAGGCGGGGCCAGTCACCTCAGACCCTATGGCTACACCTTC. Encoded protein: CASSQGGASHLRPYGYTF.